This entry lists 22 T cell receptor beta chains sequenced from one sample in a study of T-cell reconstitution after alpha-beta-depleted transplantation in children. Using unique molecular identifiers, the investigators prepared the TCRbeta library. TCRdb reprocessed the PCR reads via MiXCR and lists one record per CDR3 protein. The sample holds about 610,000 distinct CDR3 sequences, over 9.5% seen once. The sample here was PBMCs from the stem cell graft donor, taken from the stem cell graft. The receptors here all came from a human donor who donated a stem cell graft to a child with acute myeloid leukemia.

The chain carries TRBV6-5 and TRBJ2-1; 12 bases map to TRBD2. Germline lookup yields CDR1 MNHEY and CDR2 SVGAGI. This CDR3 has 17 amino acids. With 2 bases clipped from V and 4 bases from J, the junction kept 6 bases outside the gene matches. CDR3 loop: CASSYRTSGGQYNEQFF. CDR3 nucleotide sequence: TGTGCCAGCAGTTACCGTACTAGCGGGGGGCAGTACAATGAGCAGTTCTTC.

The rearrangement uses TRBV6-5 and TRBJ2-7; possibly TRBD2 for D (5 bases). In germline, CDR1 is MNHEY, CDR2 SVGAGI. There are 15 residues in the CDR3. Deletions cut 0 bases from V and 2 bases from J, with 11 bases between. CDR3 protein: CASSYSAGTPYEQYF. In DNA, the CDR3 is TGTGCCAGCAGTTACTCTGCGGGCACCCCCTACGAGCAGTACTTC.

This clonotype was counted ten times or more. V usage is TRBV6-2 or TRBV6-3 and J usage is TRBJ1-1, with unresolved D. There are 16 residues in the CDR3. Germline V gene data show CDR1 as MNHEY and CDR2 as SVGEGT. V was cut by 0 bases and J by 10 bases, with 21 bases left in between. DNA of the CDR3: TGTGCCAGCAGTTACTCGACCCTAAATAATCCGGAGCCAGCTTTCTTT. Translating it yields CASSYSTLNNPEPAFF.

This clonotype has only a few counts. This chain joins TRBV20-1 and TRBJ2-1, with D possibly matching TRBD1 (5 bases). The V gene lost 7 bases and the J gene lost 1 base, with 14 bases spanning the gap. Germline CDR1 DFQATT, CDR2 SNEGSKA (reference sequence). The CDR3 runs 14 residues. CDR3 nucleotides: TGCAGTGTACATAGGGGTTTGTCCTACAATGAGCAGTTCTTC. This codes for CSVHRGLSYNEQFF.

The rearrangement links TRBV5-1 to TRBJ2-7, with a tentative D call TRBD1 (6 bases). V was trimmed by 0 bases and J by 6 bases, leaving 16 bases between them. The CDR3 has 15 amino acids. CDR1 is SGHRS and CDR2 is YFSETQ in the germline V gene. The CDR3 region is CASSLVGDPRGEQYF. CDR3 in DNA: TGCGCCAGCAGCTTGGTGGGGGATCCCAGGGGCGAGCAGTACTTC.

This clonotype was detected ten times or more. V is TRBV6-1 and J is TRBJ2-7; possibly TRBD1 for D (6 bases). Germline loops: CDR1 MNHNS, CDR2 SASEGT. There are 14 residues in the CDR3. V was trimmed by 6 bases and J by 2 bases, leaving 14 bases between them. CDR3 residues: CASSAWNRAYEQYF. CDR3 DNA: TGTGCCAGCAGCGCTTGGAACAGGGCCTACGAGCAGTACTTC.

In nucleotides, the CDR3 is TGTGCCAGCAGAGTCGAACTCCGGGTAGATACGCAGTATTTT. It specifies CASRVELRVDTQYF. The chain has TRBV27 and TRBJ2-3; no reliable D call. CDR3 size: 14 residues. Germline assignment: CDR1 MNHEY and CDR2 SMNVEV (reference sequence). V was clipped by 6 bases and J by 5 bases, with 15 bases between them.

The rearrangement uses TRBV5-1 and TRBJ2-5; TRBD1 or TRBD2 may be the D gene (5 bases each). This CDR3 region has 11 residues. V gave up 2 bases and J gave up 9 bases, with 8 bases separating them. Germline CDR1 SGHRS, CDR2 YFSETQ. CDR3 loop: CASSFEGPQYF. CDR3 DNA sequence: TGCGCCAGCAGCTTTGAGGGGCCCCAGTACTTC.

This chain joins TRBV7-2 and TRBJ2-7; tentative D call: TRBD2 (5 bases). Per the germline V gene, CDR1 is SGHTA and CDR2 is FQGNSA. The CDR3 consists of 14 residues. V lost 5 bases, J lost 0 bases, and 11 bases lay in between. The CDR3 loop is CASSQRISSYEQYF. The CDR3 nucleotides read TGTGCCAGCAGCCAGCGGATAAGCTCCTACGAGCAGTACTTC. The whole variable domain, remainder taken from reference TRBV7-2 and TRBJ2-7, is GAGVSQSPSNKVTEKGKDVELRCDPISGHTALYWYRQSLGQGLEFLIYFQGNSAPDKSGLPSDRFSAERTGGSVSTLTIQRTQQEDSAVYLCASSQRISSYEQYFGPGTRLTVT.

V is TRBV12-5 and J is TRBJ2-1; unclear D gene. Germline V lookup: CDR1 LGHNT, CDR2 FRNRAP. This CDR3 region has 13 residues. With 1 base removed from V and 6 bases from J, the gap between germline ends came to 7 bases. As DNA, the CDR3 is TGTGCTAGTGGTTTGGGGGGTTTCAATGAGCAGTTCTTC. This encodes CASGLGGFNEQFF.

This clonotype showed up many times. The V call is TRBV7-6, the J call TRBJ2-7; maybe TRBD2 (5 bases). The germline V gene has CDR1 SGHVS and CDR2 FNYEAQ. The CDR3 loop spans 14 amino acids. Trimming removed 5 bases from V and 3 bases from J, with 14 bases in between. Written as DNA, the CDR3 is TGTGCCAGCAGCCCTGGACTGTTGGTCTACGAGCAGTACTTC. It is translated as CASSPGLLVYEQYF.

CDR3 in DNA: TGTGCCAGCAGCCCCTCGACTGTGGGGGGGCAGTTCTTC. This encodes CASSPSTVGGQFF. J is TRBJ2-1 and V is TRBV7-2; weak D call: TRBD2 (6 bases). The CDR3 is 13 residues long. Germline CDR1 reads SGHTA; CDR2 reads FQGNSA. V shed 5 bases and J shed 12 bases, with 17 bases lying between them.

In its sample, this clonotype was seen a few times. This sequence joins TRBV9 and TRBJ1-2; tentatively, D is TRBD1 (6 bases). The CDR3 covers 13 residues. V was trimmed by 1 base and J by 7 bases, leaving 11 bases between them. Germline-derived CDR1 and CDR2 are SGDLS and YYNGEE. The CDR3 DNA is TGTGCCAGCAGCGTACTAGGGGGGCTTGGCTACACCTTC. This sequence encodes CASSVLGGLGYTF.

The sample holds many counts of this clonotype. CDR3 region: CSVLITGRGNEKLFF. DNA for the CDR3: TGCAGCGTCCTTATTACAGGGCGGGGGAATGAAAAACTGTTTTTT. J is TRBJ1-4 and V is TRBV29-1; possibly TRBD1 for D (6 bases). Germline V gives CDR1 SQVTM, CDR2 ANQGSEA. Trimming removed 6 bases from V and 5 bases from J, with 19 bases in between. CDR3 length equals 15 residues.

Many counts were recorded for this clonotype. The V and J genes are TRBV28 and TRBJ2-2; weak D call: TRBD1 (5 bases). V was trimmed by 6 bases and J by 7 bases, leaving 12 bases between them. CDR1 is MDHEN and CDR2 is SYDVKM in the germline V gene. This CDR3 spans 13 amino acids. The CDR3 DNA reads TGTGCCAGCAGGGCCCAGGGCGGCGGGGAGCTGTTTTTT. This sequence encodes CASRAQGGGELFF.

This clonotype was seen many times. V gene TRBV6-1 combines with J gene TRBJ2-3, with 9 bases aligning to TRBD2. Germline V lookup: CDR1 MNHNS, CDR2 SASEGT. The CDR3 covers 15 residues. V shed 6 bases and J 4 bases; nucleotides not matched to a gene: 8. The CDR3 region is CASSHLAGSADTQYF. The CDR3 bases are TGTGCCAGCAGCCATCTAGCGGGATCCGCAGATACGCAGTATTTT.

This clonotype came up many times. CDR3 nucleotide sequence: TGTGCCAGCAGTGTTCCCGACAGGTACCAAGAGACCCAGTACTTC. Its translation is CASSVPDRYQETQYF. The rearrangement links TRBV25-1 to TRBJ2-5; D is possibly TRBD1 (6 bases). The germline gives CDR1 MGHDK, CDR2 SYGVNS. The V end was cut by 4 bases, the J end by 0 bases, with 12 bases between. The CDR3 extends over 15 amino acids. The full variable domain, rest sourced from reference TRBV25-1 and TRBJ2-5, is EADIYQTPRYLVIGTGKKITLECSQTMGHDKMYWYQQDPGMELHLIHYSYGVNSTEKGDLSSESTVSRIRTEHFPLTLESARPSHTSQYLCASSVPDRYQETQYFGPGTRLLVL.

This clonotype was picked up many times. The chain carries TRBV10-3 and TRBJ1-3; tentatively, D is TRBD1 (6 bases). The germline CDR1 and CDR2 sequences are ENHRY and SYGVKD. The CDR3 has 15 amino acids. V was trimmed by 7 bases and J by 0 bases, leaving 13 bases between them. CDR3 sequence: CAITPGESSGNTIYF. CDR3 nucleotides: TGTGCCATCACCCCAGGGGAAAGCTCTGGAAACACCATATATTTT.

The chain combines TRBV7-3 with TRBJ1-1; the match to TRBD1 covers 10 bases. V trimming: 2 bases; J trimming: 6 bases; junction bases outside the gene matches: 3. The CDR3 runs 14 residues. Germline CDR1 and CDR2: SGHTA and FQGTGA. The CDR3 region is CASSLGTGVPEAFF. DNA for the CDR3: TGTGCCAGCAGCTTAGGGACAGGGGTACCTGAAGCTTTCTTT.

The chain uses TRBV7-9 and TRBJ1-3; D remains ambiguous. The V gene's germline CDR1 is SEHNR and CDR2 FQNEAQ (reference sequence). This CDR3 comprises 11 residues. The ends were cut back, 4 bases at V and 7 bases at J, with 5 bases in the middle. CDR3 in amino acids: CASSSLNTIYF. CDR3 DNA: TGTGCCAGCAGCTCTCTGAACACCATATATTTT.

The chain carries TRBV4-1 and TRBJ2-7; 9 bases fit TRBD1. J lost 3 bases, V lost 3 bases, and 9 bases had no gene match. This CDR3 contains 16 residues. Germline loops: CDR1 MGHRA, CDR2 YSYEKL. The CDR3 reads CASSHNTGTGFYEQYF. The CDR3 nucleotides read TGCGCCAGCAGCCATAATACCGGGACAGGGTTCTACGAGCAGTACTTC.

This clonotype was counted a few times. The chain is built from TRBV7-2 and TRBJ2-1, with D perhaps matching TRBD2 (6 bases). The V gene lost 0 bases and the J gene lost 4 bases, with 13 bases spanning the gap. The CDR3 is 16 residues long. CDR1 is SGHTA, CDR2 FQGNSA, per germline. CDR3 protein: CASSLALAGRYNEQFF. CDR3 nucleotide sequence: TGTGCCAGCAGCTTAGCATTGGCGGGAAGATACAATGAGCAGTTCTTC.